This is a list of T cell receptor beta chains from one sample in a study of T cells in Graves' hyperthyroidism and ophthalmopathy. TCRdb reprocessed the multiplex PCR reads with MiXCR, giving one entry per CDR3 protein. The sample includes around 490,000 distinct CDR3 sequences, just under 20% of them seen just once. The sequenced material came from blood. These receptors originate from a man in his forties with Graves' ophthalmopathy. The CDR3 runs from the conserved cysteine through the conserved F or W. D genes are given only for firm matches. Clone size is shown for a subset of rows, as once, few, many or a class of expanded clone.

D gene	V gene	J gene	clone size	CDR3 protein	CDR3 DNA
TRBD2	TRBV20-1	TRBJ2-1	NA	CSALPLAESYNEQFF	TGCAGTGCTCTTCCCCTAGCGGAGTCCTACAATGAGCAGTTCTTC
TRBD1	TRBV7-2	TRBJ1-1	many	CASSLQTGVNTEAFF	TGTGCCAGCAGCTTACAAACAGGGGTGAACACTGAAGCTTTCTTT
TRBD2	TRBV2	TRBJ2-1	NA	CASRGSASGRGHEQFF	TGTGCCAGCAGAGGGTCGGCTAGCGGGAGAGGGCATGAGCAGTTCTTC
NA	TRBV5-1	TRBJ2-4	NA	CASSLDWSIQYF	TGCGCCAGCAGCTTGGACTGGAGCATTCAGTACTTC
TRBD1	TRBV2	TRBJ1-1	many	CASRGQGGYEAFF	TGTGCCAGCAGAGGACAGGGGGGTTATGAAGCTTTCTTT
NA	TRBV9	TRBJ1-2	NA	CASSVDRSRNYGYTF	TGTGCCAGCAGCGTAGACAGGTCCCGTAACTATGGCTACACCTTC
NA	TRBV5-6	TRBJ2-3	NA	CASSSRVGWRWDTQYF	TGTGCCAGCAGCTCAAGGGTAGGGTGGAGATGGGATACGCAGTATTTT
NA	TRBV6-1	TRBJ1-6	few	CASSVSTGLLPSYNSPLHF	TGTGCCAGCAGTGTGTCAACAGGACTCCTACCCTCCTATAATTCACCCCTCCACTTT
NA	TRBV19	TRBJ1-5	few	CASSPSINQPQHF	TGTGCCAGTAGCCCATCAATCAATCAGCCCCAGCATTTT
NA	TRBV12-3/TRBV12-4	TRBJ2-3	NA	CASSLAPQHTQYF	TGTGCCAGCAGTTTAGCGCCCCAGCATACGCAGTATTTT
TRBD2	TRBV7-2	TRBJ2-1	many	CASSPPGLASNEQFF	TGTGCCAGCAGCCCCCCCGGACTAGCTAGCAATGAGCAGTTCTTC
NA	TRBV28	TRBJ1-2	few	CASSPRTLRDYGYTF	TGTGCCAGCAGTCCCAGGACACTTCGAGACTATGGCTACACCTTC
TRBD1	TRBV24-1	TRBJ2-5	NA	CATGDRGRRQETQYF	TGTGCCACCGGAGACAGGGGTAGGAGGCAAGAGACCCAGTACTTC
NA	TRBV30	TRBJ2-7	many	CAWSVAPLSYEQYF	TGTGCCTGGAGTGTAGCTCCCCTATCCTACGAGCAGTACTTC
TRBD2	TRBV11-2	TRBJ2-7	NA	CASGYPPTGTSGSPTKQYF	TGTGCCAGCGGATACCCCCCTACCGGGACTAGCGGGAGTCCCACCAAGCAGTACTTC
NA	TRBV3-1	TRBJ2-5	many	CASSPLSVVGGETQYF	TGTGCCAGCAGCCCTCTATCAGTTGTTGGGGGGGAGACCCAGTACTTC
NA	TRBV6-2/TRBV6-3	TRBJ1-1	NA	CASSDRTGSTEAFF	TGTGCCAGCAGCGATCGTACAGGGTCCACTGAAGCTTTCTTT
NA	TRBV2	TRBJ1-2	many	CASSDGINYGYTF	TGTGCCAGCAGTGACGGAATTAACTATGGCTACACCTTC
TRBD1	TRBV6-9	TRBJ1-1	once	CASSYQGALNTEAFF	TGTGCCAGCAGTTACCAGGGGGCCCTGAACACTGAAGCTTTCTTT
NA	TRBV14	TRBJ2-7	few	CASSLTREAEQYF	TGTGCCAGCAGCCTAACCAGGGAGGCGGAGCAGTACTTC
NA	TRBV30	TRBJ2-1	many	CAWSGFGRNNEQFF	TGTGCCTGGAGTGGGTTCGGGCGGAACAATGAGCAGTTCTTC
NA	TRBV28	TRBJ2-7	NA	CASRSLVHRGSYEQYF	TGTGCCAGCAGGTCGCTAGTCCACCGGGGCTCCTACGAGCAGTACTTC
TRBD2	TRBV6-1	TRBJ2-1	few	CASSGTSSSSYNEQFF	TGTGCCAGCAGTGGGACTAGCTCAAGCTCCTACAATGAGCAGTTCTTC
NA	TRBV11-2	TRBJ2-7	many	CASSSFDPSSYEQYF	TGTGCCAGCAGCTCCTTCGACCCGAGCTCCTACGAGCAGTACTTC
TRBD2	TRBV7-6	TRBJ2-1	many	CASSPISGTSGNKEQFF	TGTGCCAGCAGCCCGATTTCCGGGACTAGCGGGAATAAGGAGCAGTTCTTC
NA	TRBV28	TRBJ1-5	NA	CASSSPQGNSNQPQHF	TGTGCCAGCAGTAGCCCCCAGGGGAATAGCAATCAGCCCCAGCATTTT
TRBD1	TRBV18	TRBJ2-7	NA	CASSLGQGKGYEQYF	TGTGCCAGCTCACTGGGACAGGGGAAGGGGTACGAGCAGTACTTC
NA	TRBV2	TRBJ2-1	few	CAGCLDFSHEQFF	TGTGCCGGCTGTCTTGACTTCTCCCATGAGCAGTTCTTC
NA	TRBV7-2	TRBJ2-3	many	CASSPGPGDGDTQYF	TGTGCCAGCAGCCCCGGACCCGGGGACGGGGATACGCAGTATTTT
NA	TRBV4-3	TRBJ1-1	NA	CASSQEVTARPPEAFF	TGCGCCAGCAGCCAAGAAGTTACAGCCCGACCCCCTGAAGCTTTCTTT
NA	TRBV7-3	TRBJ2-3	many	CASSLNGGLTDTQYF	TGTGCCAGCAGCTTAAACGGCGGGCTAACAGATACGCAGTATTTT
TRBD1	TRBV6-2/TRBV6-3	TRBJ1-5	few	CASSSPGQGYQPQHF	TGTGCCAGCAGTTCCCCGGGACAGGGGTATCAGCCCCAGCATTTT
NA	TRBV19	TRBJ1-1	few	CASKVEGMNTEAFF	TGTGCCAGTAAAGTCGAGGGGATGAACACTGAAGCTTTCTTT
TRBD2	TRBV4-3	TRBJ2-1	few	CASSQDQLAGIYNEQFF	TGCGCCAGCAGCCAAGACCAACTAGCGGGGATCTACAATGAGCAGTTCTTC
TRBD2	TRBV5-1	TRBJ2-3	NA	CASSLGTSGRFTDTQYF	TGCGCCAGCAGCTTAGGGACTAGCGGGAGGTTTACAGATACGCAGTATTTT
NA	TRBV13	TRBJ1-2	many	CASSLGGVYGYTF	TGTGCCAGCAGCTTGGGGGGGGTCTATGGCTACACCTTC
TRBD2	TRBV20-1	TRBJ2-3	NA	CSARPGLAGGPSQYF	TGCAGTGCTAGACCGGGACTAGCGGGGGGGCCATCGCAGTATTTT
TRBD1	TRBV24-1	TRBJ2-4	many	CATSDSGQGAAKNIQYF	TGTGCCACCAGTGATTCGGGACAGGGGGCAGCCAAAAACATTCAGTACTTC
NA	TRBV9	TRBJ2-2	NA	CASSAGSHTGELFF	TGTGCCAGCAGCGCGGGGTCTCACACCGGGGAGCTGTTTTTT
TRBD2	TRBV11-1	TRBJ2-5	many	CASSGTSGGAGTKETQYF	TGTGCCAGCAGCGGGACTAGCGGGGGGGCCGGTACTAAAGAGACCCAGTACTTC
TRBD1	TRBV19	TRBJ1-2	few	CASRWTGGGYGYTF	TGTGCCAGTAGGTGGACAGGGGGCGGCTATGGCTACACCTTC